Listed below are T cell receptor beta chains from one sample, sequenced in a study of T-cell memory formation after mild COVID-19. TCRdb reanalysed the 5' RACE reads using MiXCR and keeps one entry per CDR3 protein. The repertoire includes about 350,000 distinct CDR3 sequences, about an eighth of them detected once, and roughly 20% sits in the top ten. Sequencing was carried out using PBMCs or a T cell subset sorted from them (not recorded which). The source of these receptors is a man between 18 and 35 years old who had mild COVID-19 (a few samples of this study predate the infection). Cell type and time point are not known. CDR3s leave out the opening cysteine and the closing phenylalanine or tryptophan.

TRBJ2-5 12 TRBV20-1 SADNARGKETQY
TRBJ1-5 13 TRBV12-3/TRBV12-4 ASKVYRGSNQPQH
TRBJ2-5 10 TRBV5-1 ASSAQGETQY
TRBJ2-1 13 TRBV7-2 ASSTPSGRYNEQF
TRBJ1-1 11 TRBV12-3/TRBV12-4 ASRTGVGTEAF
TRBJ2-7 11 TRBV6-6 ASSHLGVLEQY
TRBJ1-6 14 TRBV6-2/TRBV6-3 ASSYPLQGANSPLH
TRBJ2-5 10 TRBV29-1 SVDRGGETQY
TRBJ1-3 17 TRBV28 ASTSLTWSPQSSGNTIY
TRBJ2-5 12 TRBV15 ATSPRTGVETQY
TRBJ1-5 14 TRBV5-5 ASSPLGGNSNQPQH
TRBJ2-3 11 TRBV12-3/TRBV12-4 ASSSSYTDTQY
TRBJ2-7 11 TRBV5-1 ASSPRTDYEQY
TRBJ2-1 14 TRBV27 ASSFRNSGNYNEQF
TRBJ2-1 16 TRBV4-1 ASSTQLRGEIYYNEQF
TRBJ2-1 11 TRBV10-3 AIGSPRPDEQF
TRBJ2-1 10 TRBV6-2/TRBV6-3 ASSRELDEQF
TRBJ1-6 12 TRBV7-9 ASSSRAAPSPLH
TRBJ1-1 11 TRBV20-1 SARPQGDTEAF
TRBJ2-3 13 TRBV7-2 ASCLTVVGTDTQY
TRBJ1-2 11 TRBV4-3 ASSQGQGTGYT
TRBJ1-5 13 TRBV15 ATSREGQRNQPQH
TRBJ1-2 12 TRBV27 ASSLDRGWSGYT
TRBJ2-3 14 TRBV5-1 ASSLGLAESTDTQY
TRBJ1-3 12 TRBV7-9 ASSLDVSGNTIY
TRBJ2-5 12 TRBV6-5 ASSYLSQEETQY
TRBJ1-2 15 TRBV19 ASSILIDRGIDDGYT
TRBJ1-1 12 TRBV5-1 ASAEAGRPTEAF
TRBJ1-5 10 TRBV29-1 SVGRDNQPQH
TRBJ2-1 13 TRBV6-4 ASSDRLAGLDEQF
TRBJ1-2 9 TRBV29-1 SVDDGDGYT
TRBJ1-4 10 TRBV2 ASSVLDEKLF
TRBJ2-7 12 TRBV19 ASSFGTGGYEQY
TRBJ1-2 10 TRBV6-1 ASWATAYGYT
TRBJ2-5 11 TRBV24-1 ATSDTGRETQY
TRBJ1-6 11 TRBV2 ASRGTQNSPLH
TRBJ1-2 9 TRBV7-9 ASSKLWGYT
TRBJ2-7 12 TRBV12-3/TRBV12-4 ASSLLGIPYEQY
TRBJ1-1 13 TRBV7-9 ASSSSTGLGFEAF
TRBJ2-1 13 TRBV12-3/TRBV12-4 ASSLRGLAVNEQF
TRBJ2-1 12 TRBV28 ASIKKGSYNEQF
TRBJ2-5 9 TRBV11-3 ASMSSKTQY
TRBJ2-3 12 TRBV5-1 ASSPRLSTDTQY
TRBJ1-2 13 TRBV6-1 ASSELFQADYGYT
TRBJ2-5 13 TRBV7-3 ASSPKQGGQETQY